This TCR beta chain was captured in a study of blood T cell repertoires in COVID-19. Study overall: Researchers got acute and convalescent COVID-19 samples from the United States, Italy and Spain.

The protocol was immunoSEQ multiplex PCR, while the TCRdb copy is restricted to in-frame clones and leaves out a portion. The sample contains around 140,000 clones, around 86% of which appear only once. The length of the CDR3 is 15 residues. The V gene end was trimmed by 5 bases and the J gene end by 4 bases; junction bases not matched to a gene: 9. Per germline, CDR1 SGHTA and CDR2 FQGTGA. The V call is TRBV7-3, the J call TRBJ2-7, with 9 bases lining up with TRBD1. Sequencing used peripheral blood. This clonotype was sampled from a middle-aged man with active COVID-19. CDR3: CASSLIAGQGYEQYF. The CDR3 DNA reads TGTGCCAGCAGCCTTATCGCGGGACAGGGATACGAGCAGTACTTC.